This T cell receptor (beta chain) originates from a study of CD8 T cells in ankylosing spondylitis. This clonotype came up many times. As yet, its antigen is unknown. The ends were cut back, 6 bases at V and 5 bases at J, with 7 bases in the middle. The CDR3 totals 11 residues. Germline CDR1 LGHDT, CDR2 YNNKEL (reference sequence). In TCRdb, the 5' RACE reads were re-called with MiXCR into one record per CDR3 protein. The table lists fewer than 400,000 distinct CDR3 sequences, less than 9.5% of them singletons, with 13% to 15% in the top ten. General study points: Ankylosing spondylitis blood appeared to be characterized by a TCR beta motif of under ten highly homologous variants.

The sample consisted of blood, either unsorted or a sorted T cell fraction (not recorded which). The chain joins TRBV3-1 to TRBJ2-5; no firm D call. The clonotype was recovered from a male donor with ankylosing spondylitis. The DNA of the CDR3 is TGTGCCAGCAGTCAGCTGGAGACCCAGTACTTC. As protein: CASSQLETQYF.